This T cell receptor (beta chain) is from a study of lymphopenia after photon versus proton radiotherapy. Broader study findings: A bigger post-nadir fall in TCR diversity correlated inversely with survival time in deceased patients. Oligoclonal CD8+ Temra expansion after nadir drove photon patients' diversity drop. Proton therapy kept repertoires fairly stable, unlike photons, which gained effector/memory cells.

Assay used: immunoSEQ multiplex PCR; TCRdb lists only in-frame clones, some missing. Among 14,000 or so clones listed, 82% were seen once. CDR1 and CDR2 (germline): LNHDA, SQIVND (reference sequence). The CDR3 totals 15 residues. The germline V and J ends were trimmed by 6 bases and 0 bases, with 12 bases remaining between them. This clone was observed a single time. Its matching antigen is unknown. The specimen was peripheral blood, collected from a patient treated with photon-based radiotherapy. This receptor was taken from a man over 45 with gastric cancer. V usage is TRBV19 and J usage is TRBJ1-3, with D possibly matching TRBD1 (5 bases). The CDR3 loop is CASSVQVRSGNTIYF. DNA for the CDR3: TGTGCCAGTAGCGTACAGGTTCGCTCTGGAAACACCATATATTTT.